Below, one T cell receptor (beta chain) is given with its context. This sample was included in a study of early T cells in non-severe SARS-CoV-2 infection. Unique molecular identifiers were added to individual cDNA molecules. TCRdb recomputed calls from the 5' RACE reads with MiXCR, one row per CDR3 protein. The table lists tens of thousands of distinct CDR3 sequences, less than 9.5% of them singletons. With 4 bases clipped from V and 4 bases from J, the junction kept 18 bases outside the gene matches. There are 18 residues in the CDR3. Per germline, CDR1 SGDLS and CDR2 YYNGEE. The sequence derives from an adult who was a healthcare worker with PCR-confirmed SARS-CoV-2 infection or an uninfected control (not recorded which). The chain couples TRBV9 to TRBJ2-5; 8 bases are shared with TRBD2. What was sequenced was whole blood. The CDR3 sequence: CASSIRAGGIETIETQYF. CDR3 nucleotide sequence: TGTGCCAGCAGCATCAGGGCGGGAGGTATTGAGACAATAGAGACCCAGTACTTC.